Following are 20 T cell receptor beta chains from one sample sequenced in a study of human T cells and chemical hapten exposure. Time point given: patch test 3, about 24 weeks after DPC sensitization. This sample's treatment: therapeutic diphenylcyclopropenone sensitization with weekly scalp DPC. TCRdb itself ran the RACE reads through MiXCR, one entry per CDR3 protein. The sample lists 80,000 to 100,000 distinct CDR3 sequences; around 9.9% were seen once. Sequences were derived from whole blood, sampled in connection with sensitization to the hapten diphenylcyclopropenone (DPC). The receptors here all came from a woman younger than 45 with alopecia areata. Some clones in this sample may be carry-over from other donors' samples.

This clonotype was counted ten times or more. The rearrangement links TRBV20-1 to TRBJ2-1; 8 bases align to TRBD2. V was pared by 6 bases and J by 6 bases, with 10 bases of the junction left unmatched. CDR3 length equals 14 residues. Germline-derived CDR1 and CDR2 are DFQATT and SNEGSKA (reference sequence). The CDR3 sequence: CSAEAGVAVNEQFF. CDR3 DNA sequence: TGCAGTGCAGAAGCGGGAGTGGCAGTCAATGAGCAGTTCTTC.

The sample holds many counts of this clonotype. This chain uses TRBV6-6 with TRBJ2-4; 7 bases agree with TRBD1. This CDR3 comprises 12 residues. CDR1 and CDR2 (germline): MNHNY, SVGAGI (reference sequence). Unmatched junction bases numbered 10, after V lost 4 bases and J lost 16 bases. CDR3 in DNA: TGTGCCAGCAGTTCTTTGGGACAGTCACGATACTTC. Translation: CASSSLGQSRYF.

A few counts support this clonotype. This chain joins TRBV2 and TRBJ2-1; D remains unclear. Germline CDR1 reads SNHLY; CDR2 reads FYNNEI. The CDR3 contains 15 residues. The V end lost 4 bases, the J end lost 0 bases, and 10 bases lay between the germline ends. The CDR3 reads CASSVWSSSYNEQFF. In DNA, the CDR3 is TGTGCCAGCAGTGTTTGGTCCAGCTCCTACAATGAGCAGTTCTTC.

The J gene is TRBJ2-5, the V gene TRBV15; D is unclear. The CDR3 has 13 residues. Deletions cut 0 bases from V and 5 bases from J, with 7 bases between. Germline loops: CDR1 LNHNV, CDR2 YYDKDF (reference sequence). CDR3 loop: CATSRDNSETQYF. Here the CDR3 DNA reads TGTGCCACCAGCAGAGATAATTCTGAGACCCAGTACTTC.

This clonotype was counted at least ten times. The chain couples TRBV5-1 to TRBJ1-6; TRBD1 aligns across 10 bases. Trimming took 0 bases from V and 7 from J; bases not matched to a gene: 7. CDR1 and CDR2 from the germline V gene are SGHRS and YFSETQ. The CDR3 consists of 17 residues. CDR3: CASSLGLGTGVNSPLHF. CDR3 sequence (DNA): TGCGCCAGCAGCTTGGGATTGGGGACAGGGGTAAATTCACCCCTCCACTTT. Complete variable domain (other parts from reference TRBV5-1 and TRBJ1-6): KAGVTQTPRYLIKTRGQQVTLSCSPISGHRSVSWYQQTPGQGLQFLFEYFSETQRNKGNFPGRFSGRQFSNSRSEMNVSTLELGDSALYLCASSLGLGTGVNSPLHFGNGTRLTVT.

This clonotype was observed at least ten times. This chain uses TRBV11-3 with TRBJ2-1; 9 bases line up with TRBD2. Per germline, CDR1 SGHNT and CDR2 YENEEA. The CDR3 sequence is 16 residues long. V lost 3 bases, J lost 7 bases, and 10 bases stayed unmatched. CDR3 protein: CASSLTSGSRQNEQFF. CDR3 sequence (DNA): TGTGCCAGCAGCTTGACTAGCGGTTCCAGGCAGAATGAGCAGTTCTTC.

In its sample, this clonotype was seen many times. The chain links TRBV10-1 to TRBJ2-7; D gene unclear. Trimming took off 7 bases at V and 3 bases at J, with 16 bases between the two ends. The CDR3 is made up of 14 amino acids. CDR1 is WNHNN and CDR2 is SYGVQD in the germline V gene (reference sequence). The CDR3 sequence is CASTSSNRNYEQYV. The CDR3 DNA is TGCGCCAGCACCTCCTCAAATCGAAACTACGAGCAGTACGTC.

CDR3 protein: CASSRSRTEAFF. The CDR3 DNA is TGTGCCAGCAGCCGCTCCAGGACAGAAGCTTTCTTT. The chain joins TRBV5-6 to TRBJ1-1, with a weak D call TRBD1 (5 bases). Trimming took 4 bases from V and 8 from J, leaving 12 bases between them. Germline V gene sequence: CDR1 SGHDT, CDR2 YYEEEE. The CDR3 is 12 amino acids.

This clonotype showed up many times. The chain carries TRBV7-9 and TRBJ2-7; possibly TRBD1 or TRBD2 for D (6 bases each). Germline values: CDR1 SEHNR, CDR2 FQNEAQ (reference sequence). The V and J ends lost 4 bases and 0 bases respectively, with 10 bases between them. The CDR3 is 14 amino acids. The CDR3 loop is CASSSPGASYEQYF. The CDR3 DNA reads TGTGCCAGCAGCTCGCCGGGGGCCTCCTACGAGCAGTACTTC.

This clonotype was picked up a small number of times. The chain has TRBV28 and TRBJ2-7, with 11 bases fitting TRBD2. The J segment lost 5 bases and the V segment lost 3 bases, leaving 9 bases of the junction unmatched. Germline CDR1 reads MDHEN; CDR2 reads SYDVKM. CDR3 length equals 16 residues. Written as DNA, the CDR3 is TGTGCCAGCAGTTTGCCAGGACTAGCGGGTAAAAACGAGCAGTACTTC. It translates to CASSLPGLAGKNEQYF.

This clonotype was counted ten times or more. No DNA is shown, since the ends of the CDR3 on it are uncertain; the CDR3 is the one TCRdb lists. This chain links TRBV6-2 or TRBV6-3 with TRBJ2-1. The CDR3 has 14 amino acids, counting both end residues. In germline, CDR1 is MNHEY, CDR2 SVGEGT. The CDR3 loop reads CASSSSETYNEQFF.

The J gene is TRBJ2-2, the V gene TRBV4-1; D gene unclear. Germline V gene sequence: CDR1 MGHRA, CDR2 YSYEKL. V shed 1 base and J shed 6 bases, with 6 bases lying between them. The CDR3 extends over 13 amino acids. The CDR3, as DNA: TGCGCCAGCAGCCAAGCGGCTCCCGGGGAGCTGTTTTTT. Translation gives CASSQAAPGELFF.

The rearrangement links TRBV29-1 to TRBJ1-5; D perhaps matches TRBD1 (5 bases). Trimming removed 3 bases at V and 6 bases at J, with 12 bases between. The CDR3 runs 13 residues. The germline V gene has CDR1 SQVTM and CDR2 ANQGSEA. CDR3 loop: CSVDGGLGQPQHF. CDR3 DNA: TGCAGCGTTGACGGGGGGTTGGGTCAGCCCCAGCATTTT.

This clonotype came up many times. The gene calls are TRBV12-3 or TRBV12-4 and TRBJ1-2; 7 bases map to TRBD1. V lost 6 bases and J lost 4; bases outside the gene matches: 5. The CDR3 runs to 13 residues. The CDR3 loop reads CASRRTGGYGYTF. The CDR3 coding sequence is TGTGCCAGCAGACGGACAGGCGGCTATGGCTACACCTTC.

This rearrangement joins TRBV3-1 to TRBJ1-2; D is unresolved. Trimming removed 4 bases from V and 2 bases from J, with 11 bases in between. Germline lookup yields CDR1 LGHDT and CDR2 YNNKEL (reference sequence). The CDR3 runs 14 residues. In nucleotides, the CDR3 is TGTGCCAGCAGCCTATACAGCCTCAACTATGGCTACACCTTC. Protein product: CASSLYSLNYGYTF.

The CDR3 reads CSPASVRVNSPLHF. The CDR3 region has the DNA TGCAGCCCCGCTTCGGTCAGGGTAAATTCACCCCTCCACTTT. The chain couples TRBV29-1 to TRBJ1-6, with D perhaps matching TRBD1 (5 bases). The CDR3 is made up of 14 amino acids. The germline CDR1 and CDR2 sequences are SQVTM and ANQGSEA. Trimming left V 8 bases short and J 7 bases short, with 18 bases between.

DNA for the CDR3: TGTGCCAGCAGCTCAGGGCCAGATCGCAATGAGCAGTTCTTC. As protein: CASSSGPDRNEQFF. The chain carries TRBV7-2 and TRBJ2-1; a weak D match, TRBD1 (5 bases). The length of the CDR3 is 14 residues. Trimming removed 4 bases from V and 6 bases from J, with 13 bases in between. Germline V gene lookup returns CDR1 SGHTA and CDR2 FQGNSA.

This clonotype appeared a few times. The CDR3 DNA follows: TGTGCCAGCAGCCAAGAGTTTCCCACGTGGGGCCATTCAGCTTTCTTT. It translates to CASSQEFPTWGHSAFF. J is TRBJ1-1 and V is TRBV14, with a weak D call TRBD1 (5 bases). Germline values: CDR1 SGHDN, CDR2 FVKESK. CDR3 length: 16 residues. V was clipped by 0 bases and J by 10 bases, with 21 bases between them.

This clonotype was counted at least ten times. The chain couples TRBV5-4 to TRBJ2-1; TRBD1 matches 8 bases. This CDR3 region has 16 residues. The germline gives CDR1 SGHNT, CDR2 YYREEE (reference sequence). V shed 0 bases, J shed 7 bases, and the junction held 9 bases outside the gene matches. The CDR3 loop is CASSLGRGQGRNEQFF. CDR3 DNA: TGTGCCAGCAGCTTGGGCCGAGGACAGGGAAGAAATGAGCAGTTCTTC.

As regards this clonotype: A read error is possible here, since a much larger clone lies one base away. The rearrangement uses TRBV7-9 and TRBJ1-2; D is possibly TRBD1 (5 bases). Germline CDR1 is SEHNR and CDR2 is FQNEAQ (reference sequence). The length of the CDR3 is 14 residues. CDR3 sequence: CVSSFSGNAYGYTF. For the CDR3, the DNA is TGTGTCAGCAGCTTTTCAGGGAACGCCTATGGCTACACCTTC.